One and the same sample provided the 24 T cell receptor beta chains below, sequenced in a study of shared clonotypes between healthy human individuals. Sequenced by immunoSEQ multiplex PCR; TCRdb stores in-frame clones only, minus some. The sample gives millions of clones, 90% to 95% of which show up once; over 0.12% is in the top ten. Sequenced sample: naive CD4+ T cells sorted from blood. The subset is: CD45RA+ positively selected. The receptor set was obtained from a man aged 18 to 30 in good health.

V is TRBV7-9 and J is TRBJ2-1; 12 bases align to TRBD2. Germline V gene sequence: CDR1 SEHNR, CDR2 FQNEAQ (reference sequence). V dropped 8 bases and J dropped 7; count of bases not matched to a gene: 3. The CDR3 has 13 residues. The CDR3 nucleotides read TGTGCCAGCTCTAGCGGGAGGGTTAATGAGCAGTTCTTC. It translates to CASSSGRVNEQFF.

This clone appeared once. Here the CDR3 DNA reads TGTGCCAGCAGCAAACCTGGACAGGCGAGGGCCTACGAGCAGTACTTC. This translates into CASSKPGQARAYEQYF. The chain links TRBV7-9 to TRBJ2-7; 7 bases match TRBD1. The ends lost 5 bases at V and 2 bases at J; junction bases unmatched: 12. Germline assignment: CDR1 SEHNR and CDR2 FQNEAQ (reference sequence). The CDR3 is made up of 16 amino acids.

The chain carries TRBV6-5 and TRBJ1-2; unclear D gene. V was pared by 6 bases and J by 5 bases, with 16 bases between. Germline V gives CDR1 MNHEY, CDR2 SVGAGI. The CDR3 extends over 14 amino acids. The CDR3 spells CASSLKSYYYGYTF. CDR3 coding DNA: TGTGCCAGCAGCCTTAAATCATACTATTATGGCTACACCTTC.

This sequence joins TRBV5-1 and TRBJ2-2; the match to TRBD1 covers 9 bases. Germline values: CDR1 SGHRS, CDR2 YFSETQ. Losses at the gene ends were 3 bases for V and 5 bases for J; bases not matched to a gene: 17. The CDR3 consists of 19 residues. The CDR3 spells CASSSISTRDRVLTGELFF. The CDR3, as DNA: TGCGCCAGCAGCTCAATCTCAACCCGGGACAGGGTTTTGACCGGGGAGCTGTTTTTT.

This chain links TRBV5-4 with TRBJ2-7, with 10 positions matching TRBD2. The CDR3 spans 15 residues. Losses at the gene ends were 0 bases for V and 5 bases for J; bases not matched to a gene: 5. CDR1 and CDR2 (germline): SGHNT, YYREEE (reference sequence). CDR3 bases: TGTGCCAGCAGCTTGGGGGGACTAGCGTTTAACGAGCAGTACTTC. Protein: CASSLGGLAFNEQYF.

This clone came up a few times. Different DNA sequences within this sample yield the same CDR3. The chain is built from TRBV5-1 and TRBJ1-6; 8 nucleotides match TRBD1. Germline trimming cut 3 bases from V and 6 bases from J; bases unmatched to any gene: 5. This CDR3 comprises 15 residues. The V gene's germline CDR1 is SGHRS and CDR2 YFSETQ. The DNA for the CDR3 is TGCGCCAGCAGCTCAGGACAGGGTGGTAATTCACCCCTCCACTTT. Amino acids: CASSSGQGGNSPLHF.

This chain connects TRBV28 to TRBJ1-3; TRBD1 aligns across 7 bases. Germline CDR1 reads MDHEN; CDR2 reads SYDVKM. CDR3 length: 14 amino acids. The V gene end was trimmed by 10 bases and the J gene end by 0 bases; junction bases not matched to a gene: 6. The CDR3 protein is CATSRTGSGNTIYF. The CDR3 nucleotides are TGTGCCACCTCTCGGACAGGCTCTGGAAACACCATATATTTT.

With respect to this clone: Other DNA sequences in this specimen translate into the identical CDR3. The gene calls are TRBV5-1 and TRBJ2-4; D unresolved. V was clipped by 0 bases and J by 1 base, with 5 bases between them. CDR1 is SGHRS and CDR2 is YFSETQ in the germline V gene. The CDR3 runs 14 residues. CDR3 DNA: TGCGCCAGCAGCTTGGAACTTGCCAAAAACATTCAGTACTTC. This codes for CASSLELAKNIQYF.

The chain carries TRBV19 and TRBJ2-3; D may match TRBD1 or TRBD2 (5 bases each). The CDR3 sequence is 16 residues long. The germline V gene has CDR1 LNHDA and CDR2 SQIVND (reference sequence). The V end was cut by 2 bases, the J end by 3 bases, with 15 bases between. For the CDR3, the DNA is TGTGCCAGTAGTATACCGGGACGGAAGGTGACAGATACGCAGTATTTT. This sequence encodes CASSIPGRKVTDTQYF.

This clone appeared a few times. The chain joins TRBV7-9 to TRBJ1-6; a possible D gene is TRBD1 (5 bases). V lost 1 base, J lost 7 bases, and 14 bases lay in between. The CDR3 spans 16 residues. From germline, CDR1 is SEHNR and CDR2 FQNEAQ (reference sequence). The CDR3 loop reads CASSLDLGGGNSPLHF. CDR3 nucleotide sequence: TGTGCCAGCAGCTTAGACTTGGGCGGGGGGAATTCACCCCTCCACTTT.

The chain employs TRBV12-5 and TRBJ2-3; TRBD1 is a possible D gene (7 bases). The CDR3 spans 16 residues. Germline values: CDR1 LGHNT, CDR2 FRNRAP. The V and J ends lost 1 base and 5 bases respectively, with 16 bases between them. CDR3 amino acids: CASGLGQGGPGDTQYF. The CDR3 nucleotides read TGTGCTAGTGGTTTGGGACAGGGAGGTCCTGGAGATACGCAGTATTTT.

The chain couples TRBV19 to TRBJ1-5; 9 nucleotides align to TRBD1. The germline gives CDR1 LNHDA, CDR2 SQIVND (reference sequence). The trim removed 3 bases at V and 2 bases at J, leaving 17 bases unmatched. The CDR3 runs 20 residues. The CDR3 is CASSIGSRGQGKGGNQPQHF. CDR3 DNA: TGTGCCAGTAGTATTGGGTCTCGGGGACAGGGAAAAGGGGGCAATCAGCCCCAGCATTTT.

The rearrangement joins TRBV2 to TRBJ1-1; D is ambiguous. Germline V gene data show CDR1 as SNHLY and CDR2 as FYNNEI. V lost 7 bases, J lost 0 bases, and 15 bases lay in between. The length of the CDR3 is 15 residues. Written as DNA, the CDR3 is TGTGCCAGCATCCCCGTATCCCTTATGAACACTGAAGCTTTCTTT. Translating gives CASIPVSLMNTEAFF.

The chain combines TRBV7-3 with TRBJ1-5, with 7 bases identical to TRBD1. This CDR3 region has 15 residues. With V trimmed by 1 base and J by 2 bases, 2 bases remained unmatched. CDR1 and CDR2 (germline): SGHTA, FQGTGA. The CDR3 loop is CASSLNGQGNQPQHF. The CDR3, as DNA: TGTGCCAGCAGCTTAAATGGACAGGGCAATCAGCCCCAGCATTTT.

A single count supports this clone. This rearrangement joins TRBV5-1 to TRBJ1-6; D remains unclear. The germline gives CDR1 SGHRS, CDR2 YFSETQ. The V end lost 0 bases, the J end lost 0 bases, and 10 bases lay between the germline ends. The CDR3 is 17 residues long. The CDR3 reads CASSLDGGDSYNSPLHF. CDR3 in DNA: TGCGCCAGCAGCTTGGATGGCGGAGACTCCTATAATTCACCCCTCCACTTT.

Only one count was recorded for this clone. The chain combines TRBV19 with TRBJ1-3; no reliable D call. Germline V gene data show CDR1 as LNHDA and CDR2 as SQIVND (reference sequence). Between the trimmed V and J ends, which lost 6 bases and 0 bases, there was a span of 12 bases. CDR3 length: 15 residues. The CDR3 sequence: CASRPTGNSGNTIYF. In DNA, the CDR3 is TGTGCCAGTAGACCGACTGGCAACTCTGGAAACACCATATATTTT.

This clone appeared a single time. The chain couples TRBV6-1 to TRBJ2-7; 8 positions match TRBD1. This CDR3 has 14 residues. V shed 7 bases and J 3 bases; nucleotides not matched to a gene: 8. Per the germline V gene, CDR1 is MNHNS and CDR2 is SASEGT. Written as DNA, the CDR3 is TGTGCCAGCATCCTTGGGACAGGACTCTACGAGCAGTACTTC. Protein sequence: CASILGTGLYEQYF.

The rearrangement uses TRBV5-1 and TRBJ2-7, with D maybe TRBD2 (5 bases). The CDR3 extends over 14 amino acids. CDR1 is SGHRS and CDR2 is YFSETQ in the germline V gene. The V end lost 0 bases, the J end lost 5 bases, and 12 bases lay between the germline ends. The CDR3 spells CASSLGEISDEQYF. The CDR3, as DNA: TGCGCCAGCAGCTTGGGGGAGATTAGCGACGAGCAGTACTTC.

The chain joins TRBV19 to TRBJ2-1, with TRBD1 as a possible D gene (6 bases). Germline lookup yields CDR1 LNHDA and CDR2 SQIVND (reference sequence). CDR3 length: 13 residues. V was shortened by 3 bases and J by 9 bases, with 12 bases between the two germline ends. In nucleotides, the CDR3 is TGTGCCAGTAGTATGGAGAGGGGGTCTGAGCAGTTCTTC. Its protein is CASSMERGSEQFF.

The chain employs TRBV30 and TRBJ1-5; D not resolved. CDR1 and CDR2 (germline): GTSNPN, SVGIG (reference sequence). The V end was cut by 2 bases, the J end by 3 bases, with 14 bases between. CDR3 length equals 15 residues. The CDR3 spells CAWSNVVQFNQPQHF. CDR3 sequence (DNA): TGTGCCTGGAGTAATGTAGTGCAGTTCAATCAGCCCCAGCATTTT.

The chain joins TRBV19 to TRBJ2-7; unclear D gene. The V gene's germline CDR1 is LNHDA and CDR2 SQIVND (reference sequence). V lost 6 bases, J lost 3 bases, and 12 bases lay in between. The CDR3 covers 13 residues. CDR3 amino acids: CASSKGPNYEQYF. The CDR3 bases are TGTGCCAGTAGCAAGGGTCCAAACTACGAGCAGTACTTC.

This clone was recorded a few times. The V gene is TRBV2, the J gene TRBJ1-5; D is uncertain. Deletions cut 3 bases from V and 0 bases from J, with 9 bases between. The CDR3 has 15 residues. Germline-derived CDR1 and CDR2 are SNHLY and FYNNEI. The CDR3 region is CASSEYRFSNQPQHF. In nucleotides, the CDR3 is TGTGCCAGCAGTGAGTACAGATTTAGCAATCAGCCCCAGCATTTT.

The chain is built from TRBV7-2 and TRBJ2-5, with TRBD2 matching over 8 bases. The CDR3 sequence is 16 residues long. Germline V gives CDR1 SGHTA, CDR2 FQGNSA. V lost 0 bases to trimming and J lost 11 bases; unmatched junction nucleotides: 14. The CDR3 DNA reads TGTGCCAGCAGCTTAGCGGGTCTACTCCCCGGGAGGGAACAGTACTTC. Translated: CASSLAGLLPGREQYF.

A remark on this clone: Other DNA sequences of this sample code for an identical CDR3. CDR3 nucleotide sequence: TGTGCCAGCAGCTTGTCTAGCGGGGGCTACAATGAGCAGTTCTTC. This sequence encodes CASSLSSGGYNEQFF. This chain links TRBV7-9 with TRBJ2-1; TRBD2 matches at 10 bases. The J segment lost 3 bases and the V segment lost 3 bases, leaving 2 bases of the junction unmatched. Germline CDR1 reads SEHNR; CDR2 reads FQNEAQ (reference sequence). The CDR3 is 15 amino acids.